The next 14 T cell receptor beta chains were all read from a single sample in a study of early T cells in non-severe SARS-CoV-2 infection (dated by TCRdb to the early 2020s). Receptor amplification or capture employed 5' RACE. Sequencing was performed on a NextSeq 500. TCRdb itself trimmed the public reads at Q25 with fastp, ran MiXCR and retained productive beta chains. When rows share a CDR3 protein, they turn into one entry using the most common DNA and genes. The sample table holds roughly 24,000 distinct CDR3 sequences, of which 3% to 4% were seen once. The top ten hold around 5.6% of the sample. The sequencing input was whole blood. The source of these receptors is an adult who was a healthcare worker with PCR-confirmed SARS-CoV-2 infection or an uninfected control (not recorded which).

The table lists this clonotype with many counts. The CDR3: CASSFQGLFHEQYF. CDR3 sequence (DNA): TGTGCCAGCAGCTTCCAGGGGCTATTCCACGAGCAGTACTTC. V gene TRBV9 combines with J gene TRBJ2-7; weak D call: TRBD1 (6 bases). The germline CDR1 and CDR2 sequences are SGDLS and YYNGEE. The CDR3 runs 14 residues. Trimming took 4 bases from V and 5 from J, leaving 16 bases between them.

The chain couples TRBV9 to TRBJ2-7, with a weak D call TRBD1 (6 bases). CDR1 is SGDLS, CDR2 YYNGEE, per germline. The CDR3 loop spans 14 amino acids. Trimming removed 5 bases at V and 3 bases at J, with 15 bases between. CDR3 residues: CASSPGPGDYEQYF. The CDR3 DNA sequence: TGTGCCAGCAGTCCCGGGCCAGGGGACTACGAGCAGTACTTC.

This clonotype was counted many times. This sequence joins TRBV6-1 and TRBJ1-1; D gene unclear. In germline, CDR1 is MNHNS, CDR2 SASEGT. The V gene lost 0 bases and the J gene lost 1 base, with 6 bases spanning the gap. The length of the CDR3 is 14 residues. CDR3 DNA: TGTGCCAGCAGTGAAGCAAGACAGAACACTGAAGCTTTCTTT. Translated, it gives CASSEARQNTEAFF.

This clonotype was detected ten times or more. J is TRBJ1-1 and V is TRBV12-3 or TRBV12-4; D perhaps matches TRBD1 (6 bases). V lost 6 bases and J 1 base, leaving 12 bases between the germline ends. This CDR3 has 14 amino acids. The CDR3 sequence is CASRAGAANTEAFF. CDR3 nucleotide sequence: TGTGCCAGCAGGGCGGGGGCAGCGAACACTGAAGCTTTCTTT.

This clonotype was recorded at least ten times. V is TRBV12-3 or TRBV12-4 and J is TRBJ1-1, with D maybe TRBD1 (6 bases). CDR3 length equals 14 residues. V was cut by 2 bases and J by 5 bases, with 12 bases left in between. Written as DNA, the CDR3 is TGTGCCAGCAGTTTAATGCGGGGGCAGACTGAAGCTTTCTTT. It is translated as CASSLMRGQTEAFF.

This clonotype occurred many times. The J gene is TRBJ1-2, the V gene TRBV7-2, with TRBD1 as a possible D gene (5 bases). The CDR3 is made up of 13 amino acids. V was cut by 5 bases and J by 4 bases, with 11 bases left in between. Germline lookup yields CDR1 SGHTA and CDR2 FQGNSA. This CDR3 reads CASSPTVIYGYTF. The CDR3 DNA sequence: TGTGCCAGCAGCCCGACAGTGATCTATGGCTACACCTTC.

This clonotype has ten or more counts. V gene TRBV9 combines with J gene TRBJ2-7; TRBD2 aligns across 9 bases. Germline-derived CDR1 and CDR2 are SGDLS and YYNGEE. V was clipped by 4 bases and J by 2 bases; unmatched bases: 7. The CDR3 runs 15 residues. The CDR3 DNA sequence: TGTGCCAGCAGCCCAATTATAGCGGGAGCCTACGAGCAGTACTTC. It specifies CASSPIIAGAYEQYF.

In its sample, this clonotype was seen many times. The chain recombines TRBV6-6 with TRBJ2-2; maybe TRBD1 (5 bases). The V and J ends lost 4 bases and 3 bases respectively, with 6 bases between them. CDR1 MNHNY and CDR2 SVGAGI come from the germline V gene (reference sequence). The CDR3 runs 13 residues. CDR3 nucleotide sequence: TGTGCCAGCAGTTCAGGGTACACCGGGGAGCTGTTTTTT. Encoded protein: CASSSGYTGELFF.

This clonotype was seen at least ten times. The chain couples TRBV29-1 to TRBJ1-3; 7 positions agree with TRBD1. The germline V gene has CDR1 SQVTM and CDR2 ANQGSEA. The CDR3 runs to 14 residues. V shed 4 bases, J shed 0 bases, and the junction held 3 bases outside the gene matches. DNA for the CDR3: TGCAGCGTTGTAAGGGACAGCTCTGGAAACACCATATATTTT. This codes for CSVVRDSSGNTIYF.

By share of the sample, this clonotype is medium-sized (0.01 to 0.1%). The chain combines TRBV20-1 with TRBJ1-5, with D perhaps matching TRBD1 (5 bases). This CDR3 has 13 residues. Germline values: CDR1 DFQATT, CDR2 SNEGSKA (reference sequence). Trimming shortened V by 3 bases and J by 3 bases, and 9 bases separated the two germline ends. This CDR3 is CSAREDNNQPQHF. The CDR3 bases are TGCAGTGCTAGGGAGGACAACAATCAGCCCCAGCATTTT.

The chain joins TRBV5-4 to TRBJ1-4, with TRBD1 as a possible D gene (6 bases). The V gene lost 1 base and the J gene lost 7 bases, with 17 bases spanning the gap. The CDR3 spans 16 residues. Germline V CDR1 and CDR2: SGHNT, YYREEE (reference sequence). This CDR3 reads CASSLSEGGIGEKLFF. The CDR3 DNA follows: TGTGCCAGCAGCTTGAGTGAAGGGGGGATCGGTGAAAAACTGTTTTTT.

This clonotype was recorded at least ten times. V usage is TRBV5-6 and J usage is TRBJ2-7, with TRBD2 matching over 9 bases. V trimming: 4 bases; J trimming: 2 bases; junction bases outside the gene matches: 10. The CDR3 spans 16 residues. CDR1 and CDR2 from the germline V gene are SGHDT and YYEEEE. CDR3 DNA sequence: TGTGCCAGCAGCACCCTAACAGCGGGGGGAGCCTACGAGCAGTACTTC. The encoded protein is CASSTLTAGGAYEQYF.

There are many counts of this clonotype. The gene calls are TRBV7-2 and TRBJ2-3; D might be TRBD2 (7 bases). CDR3 length equals 16 residues. Germline V gene data show CDR1 as SGHTA and CDR2 as FQGNSA. V shed 1 base and J shed 0 bases, with 11 bases lying between them. CDR3 loop: CASSLVRGGSTDTQYF. CDR3 sequence (DNA): TGTGCCAGCAGCTTAGTGAGGGGGGGGAGCACAGATACGCAGTATTTT.

This clonotype showed up many times. The chain links TRBV3-1 to TRBJ2-1; D unclear. The CDR3 is 19 amino acids. Trimming removed 0 bases at V and 0 bases at J, with 18 bases between. From germline, CDR1 is LGHDT and CDR2 YNNKEL (reference sequence). CDR3 DNA sequence: TGTGCCAGCAGCCAAGAACCCCAGGTAGCCCAAAGCTCCTACAATGAGCAGTTCTTC. Amino acids: CASSQEPQVAQSSYNEQFF.